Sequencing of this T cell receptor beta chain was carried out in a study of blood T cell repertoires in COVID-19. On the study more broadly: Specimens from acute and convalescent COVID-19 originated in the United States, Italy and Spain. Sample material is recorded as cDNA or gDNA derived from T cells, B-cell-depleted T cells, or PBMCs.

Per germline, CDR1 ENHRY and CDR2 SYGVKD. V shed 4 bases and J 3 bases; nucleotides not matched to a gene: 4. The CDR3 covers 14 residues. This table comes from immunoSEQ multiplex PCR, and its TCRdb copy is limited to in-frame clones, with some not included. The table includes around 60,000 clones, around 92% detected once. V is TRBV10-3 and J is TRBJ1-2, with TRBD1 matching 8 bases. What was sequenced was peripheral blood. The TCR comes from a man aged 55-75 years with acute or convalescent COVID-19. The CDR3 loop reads CAISVDREYYGYTF. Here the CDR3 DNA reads TGTGCCATCAGTGTGGACAGGGAGTACTATGGCTACACCTTC.